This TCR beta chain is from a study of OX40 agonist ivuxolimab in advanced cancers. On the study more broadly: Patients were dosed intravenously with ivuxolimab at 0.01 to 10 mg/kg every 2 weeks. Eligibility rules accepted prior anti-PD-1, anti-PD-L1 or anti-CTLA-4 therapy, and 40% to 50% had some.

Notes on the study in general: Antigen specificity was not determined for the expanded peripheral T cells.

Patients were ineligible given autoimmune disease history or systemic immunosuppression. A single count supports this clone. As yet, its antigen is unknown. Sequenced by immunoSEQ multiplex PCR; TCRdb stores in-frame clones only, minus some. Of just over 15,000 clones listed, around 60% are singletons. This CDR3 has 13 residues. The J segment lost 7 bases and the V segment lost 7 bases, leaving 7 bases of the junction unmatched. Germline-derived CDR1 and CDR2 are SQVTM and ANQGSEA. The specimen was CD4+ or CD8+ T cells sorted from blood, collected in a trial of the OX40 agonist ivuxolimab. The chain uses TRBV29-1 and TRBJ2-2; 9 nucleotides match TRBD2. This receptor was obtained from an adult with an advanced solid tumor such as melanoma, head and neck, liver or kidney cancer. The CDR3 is CSALAGVSGELFF. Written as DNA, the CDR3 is TGCAGCGCCTTAGCGGGGGTGAGCGGGGAGCTGTTTTTT.